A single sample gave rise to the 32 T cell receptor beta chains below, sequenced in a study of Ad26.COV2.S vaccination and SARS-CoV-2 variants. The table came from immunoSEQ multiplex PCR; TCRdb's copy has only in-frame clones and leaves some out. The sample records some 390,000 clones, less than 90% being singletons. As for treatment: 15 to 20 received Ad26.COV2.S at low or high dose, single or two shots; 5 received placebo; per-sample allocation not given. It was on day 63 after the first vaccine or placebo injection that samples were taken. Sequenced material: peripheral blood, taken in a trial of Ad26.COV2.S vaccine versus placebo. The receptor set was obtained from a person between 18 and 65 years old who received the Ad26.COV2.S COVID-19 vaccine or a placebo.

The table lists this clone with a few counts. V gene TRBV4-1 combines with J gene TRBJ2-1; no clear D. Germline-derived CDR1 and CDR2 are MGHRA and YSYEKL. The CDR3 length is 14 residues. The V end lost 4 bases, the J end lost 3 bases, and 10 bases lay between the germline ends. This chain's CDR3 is CASSRIGLYNEQFF. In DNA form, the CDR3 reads TGCGCCAGCAGCCGAATTGGGCTCTACAATGAGCAGTTCTTC.

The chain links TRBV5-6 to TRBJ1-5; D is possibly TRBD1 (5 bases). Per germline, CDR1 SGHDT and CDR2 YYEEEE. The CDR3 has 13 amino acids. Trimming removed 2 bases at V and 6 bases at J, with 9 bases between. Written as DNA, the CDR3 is TGTGCCAGCAGCTTTTCGGGGGGTCAGCCCCAGCATTTT. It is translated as CASSFSGGQPQHF.

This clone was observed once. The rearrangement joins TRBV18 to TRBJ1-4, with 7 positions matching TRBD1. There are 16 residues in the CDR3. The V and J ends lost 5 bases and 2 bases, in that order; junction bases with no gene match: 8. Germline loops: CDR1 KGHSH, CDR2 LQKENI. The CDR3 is CASSFGQEGTNEKLFF. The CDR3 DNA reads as TGTGCCAGCTCATTCGGACAGGAGGGGACTAATGAAAAACTGTTTTTT. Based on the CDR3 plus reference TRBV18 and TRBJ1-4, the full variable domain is NAGVMQNPRHLVRRRGQEARLRCSPMKGHSHVYWYRQLPEEGLKFMVYLQKENIIDESGMPKERFSAEFPKEGPSILRIQQVVRGDSAAYFCASSFGQEGTNEKLFFGSGTQLSVL.

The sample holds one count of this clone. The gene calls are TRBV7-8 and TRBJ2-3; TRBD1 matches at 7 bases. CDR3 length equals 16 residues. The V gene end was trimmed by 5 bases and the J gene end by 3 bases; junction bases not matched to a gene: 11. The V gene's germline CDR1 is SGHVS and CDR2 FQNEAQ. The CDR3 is CASSGPPTGTTDTQYF. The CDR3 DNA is TGTGCCAGCAGCGGACCCCCGACAGGGACAACAGATACGCAGTATTTT.

CDR3: CASSYDRAGSNQPQHF. CDR3 nucleotide sequence: TGTGCCAGCTCCTACGACAGGGCTGGTAGCAATCAGCCCCAGCATTTT. This sequence joins TRBV2 and TRBJ1-5; 7 bases align to TRBD1. Germline-derived CDR1 and CDR2 are SNHLY and FYNNEI. The CDR3 has 16 amino acids. V was clipped by 8 bases and J by 0 bases; unmatched bases: 10.

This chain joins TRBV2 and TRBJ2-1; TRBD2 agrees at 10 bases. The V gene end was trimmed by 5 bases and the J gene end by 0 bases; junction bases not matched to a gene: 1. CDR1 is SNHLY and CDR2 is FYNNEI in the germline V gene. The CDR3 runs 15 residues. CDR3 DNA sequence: TGTGCCAGCAGTACTAGCGGGGACTCCTACAATGAGCAGTTCTTC. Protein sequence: CASSTSGDSYNEQFF.

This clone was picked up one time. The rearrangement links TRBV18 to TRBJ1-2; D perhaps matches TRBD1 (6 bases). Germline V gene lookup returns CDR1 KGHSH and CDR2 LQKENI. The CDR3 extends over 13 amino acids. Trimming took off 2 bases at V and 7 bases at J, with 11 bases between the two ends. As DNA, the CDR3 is TGTGCCAGCTCACCAGTGGACAGCAGTGGCTACACCTTC. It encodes CASSPVDSSGYTF.

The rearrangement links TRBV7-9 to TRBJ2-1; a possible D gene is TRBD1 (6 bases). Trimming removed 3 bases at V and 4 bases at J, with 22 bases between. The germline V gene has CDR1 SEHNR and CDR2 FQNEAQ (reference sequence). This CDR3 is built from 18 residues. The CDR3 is CASSFPGHRASQYNEQFF. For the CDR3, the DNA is TGTGCCAGCAGCTTCCCGGGCCACAGGGCGTCCCAGTACAATGAGCAGTTCTTC.

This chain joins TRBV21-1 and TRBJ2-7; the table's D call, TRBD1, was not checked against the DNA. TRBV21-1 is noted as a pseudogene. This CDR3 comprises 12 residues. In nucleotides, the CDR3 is TGTGCCAGCAGGGGACATCGATACGAGCAGTACTTC. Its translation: CASRGHRYEQYF.

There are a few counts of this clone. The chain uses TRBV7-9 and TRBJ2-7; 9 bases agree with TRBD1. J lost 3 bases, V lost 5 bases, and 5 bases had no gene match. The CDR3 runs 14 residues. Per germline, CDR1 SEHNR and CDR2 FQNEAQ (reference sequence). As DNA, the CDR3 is TGTGCCAGCAGCCCGCGGGACAGGGACTACGAGCAGTACTTC. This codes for CASSPRDRDYEQYF. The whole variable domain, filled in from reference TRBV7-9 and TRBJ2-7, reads DTGVSQNPRHKITKRGQNVTFRCDPISEHNRLYWYRQTLGQGPEFLTYFQNEAQLEKSRLLSDRFSAERPKGSFSTLEIQRTEQGDSAMYLCASSPRDRDYEQYFGPGTRLTVT.

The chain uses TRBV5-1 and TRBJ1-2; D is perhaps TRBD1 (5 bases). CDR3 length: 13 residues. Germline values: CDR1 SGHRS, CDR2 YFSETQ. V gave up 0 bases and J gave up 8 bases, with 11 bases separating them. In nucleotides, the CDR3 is TGCGCCAGCAGCTTGGCAGGGATGAGCGGCTACACCTTC. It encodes CASSLAGMSGYTF.

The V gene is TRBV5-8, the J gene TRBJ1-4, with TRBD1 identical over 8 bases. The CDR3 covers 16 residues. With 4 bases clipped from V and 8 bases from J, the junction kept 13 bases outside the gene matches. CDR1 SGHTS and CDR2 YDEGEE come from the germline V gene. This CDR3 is CASSPQGETGEEKLFF. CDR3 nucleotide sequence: TGTGCCAGCAGCCCGCAAGGGGAGACAGGGGAAGAAAAACTGTTTTTT.

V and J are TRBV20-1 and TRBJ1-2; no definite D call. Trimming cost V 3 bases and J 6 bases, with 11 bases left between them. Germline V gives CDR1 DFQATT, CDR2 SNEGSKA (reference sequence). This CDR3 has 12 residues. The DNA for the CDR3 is TGCAGTGCTAGTAGGGCAGCCGATGGCTACACCTTC. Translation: CSASRAADGYTF.

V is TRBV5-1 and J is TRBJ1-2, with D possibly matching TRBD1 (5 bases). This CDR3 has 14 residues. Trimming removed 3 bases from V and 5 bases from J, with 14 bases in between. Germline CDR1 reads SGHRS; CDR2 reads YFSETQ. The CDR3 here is CASSSSGSQYGYTF. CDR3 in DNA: TGCGCCAGCAGCTCGTCAGGGTCGCAGTATGGCTACACCTTC. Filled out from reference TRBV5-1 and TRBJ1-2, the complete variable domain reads KAGVTQTPRYLIKTRGQQVTLSCSPISGHRSVSWYQQTPGQGLQFLFEYFSETQRNKGNFPGRFSGRQFSNSRSEMNVSTLELGDSALYLCASSSSGSQYGYTFGSGTRLTVV.

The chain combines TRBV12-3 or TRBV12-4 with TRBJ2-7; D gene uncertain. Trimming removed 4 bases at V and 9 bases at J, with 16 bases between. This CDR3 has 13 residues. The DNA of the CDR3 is TGTGCCAGCAGTTCCGGACCACTCAGCCGGCAGTACTTC. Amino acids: CASSSGPLSRQYF.

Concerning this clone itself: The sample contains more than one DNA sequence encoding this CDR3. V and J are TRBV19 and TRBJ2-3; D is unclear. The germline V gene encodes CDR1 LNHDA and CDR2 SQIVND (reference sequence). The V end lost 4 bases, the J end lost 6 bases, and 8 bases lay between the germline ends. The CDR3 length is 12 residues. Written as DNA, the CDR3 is TGTGCCAGTAGTACTCTGGGGGATACGCAGTATTTT. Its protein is CASSTLGDTQYF.

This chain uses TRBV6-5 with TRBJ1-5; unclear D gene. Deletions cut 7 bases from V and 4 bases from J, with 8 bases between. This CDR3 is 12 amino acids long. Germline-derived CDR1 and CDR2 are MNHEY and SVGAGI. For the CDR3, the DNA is TGTGCCAGCATTGGAGAAAATCAGCCCCAGCATTTT. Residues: CASIGENQPQHF.

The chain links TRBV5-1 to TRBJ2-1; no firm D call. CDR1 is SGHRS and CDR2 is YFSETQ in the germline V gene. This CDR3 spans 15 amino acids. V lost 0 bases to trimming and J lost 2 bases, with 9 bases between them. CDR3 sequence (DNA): TGCGCCAGCAGCTTGGTGGCAGCCACCTACAATGAGCAGTTCTTC. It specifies CASSLVAATYNEQFF.

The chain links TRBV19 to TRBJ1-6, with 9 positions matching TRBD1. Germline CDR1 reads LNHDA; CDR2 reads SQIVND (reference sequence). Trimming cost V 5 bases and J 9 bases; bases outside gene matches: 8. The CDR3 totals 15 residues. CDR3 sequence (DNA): TGTGCCAGTAGTCCCAACAGGGGGCTCAGTTCACCCCTCCACTTT. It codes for CASSPNRGLSSPLHF.

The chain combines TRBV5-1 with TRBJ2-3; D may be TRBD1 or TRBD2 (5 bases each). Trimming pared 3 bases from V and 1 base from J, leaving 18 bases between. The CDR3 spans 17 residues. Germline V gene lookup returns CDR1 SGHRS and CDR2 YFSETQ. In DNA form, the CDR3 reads TGCGCCAGCAGCTCGGGAAGGGGTCGAGCGGGCACAGATACGCAGTATTTT. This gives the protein CASSSGRGRAGTDTQYF.

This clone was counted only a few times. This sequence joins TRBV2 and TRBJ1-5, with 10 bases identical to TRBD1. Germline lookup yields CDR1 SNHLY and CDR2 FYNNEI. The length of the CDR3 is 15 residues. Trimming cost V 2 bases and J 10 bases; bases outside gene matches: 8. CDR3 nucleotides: TGTGCCAGCAGTGAAAGGGGGACAGGGGTTTACCCCCAGCATTTT. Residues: CASSERGTGVYPQHF.

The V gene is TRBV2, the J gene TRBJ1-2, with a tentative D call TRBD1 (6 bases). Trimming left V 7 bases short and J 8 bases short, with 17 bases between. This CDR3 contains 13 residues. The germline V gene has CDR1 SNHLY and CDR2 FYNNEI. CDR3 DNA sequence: TGTGCCAGCACCGCAGACAGGCGGCGGGGCTACACCTTC. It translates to CASTADRRRGYTF.

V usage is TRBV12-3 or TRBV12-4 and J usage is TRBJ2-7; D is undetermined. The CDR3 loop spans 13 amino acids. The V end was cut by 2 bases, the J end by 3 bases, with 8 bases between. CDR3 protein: CASSLTLVYEQYF. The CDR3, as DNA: TGTGCCAGCAGTTTAACCTTAGTCTACGAGCAGTACTTC.

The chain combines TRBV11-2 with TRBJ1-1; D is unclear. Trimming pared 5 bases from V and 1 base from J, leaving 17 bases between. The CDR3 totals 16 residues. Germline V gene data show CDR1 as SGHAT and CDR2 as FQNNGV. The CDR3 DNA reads TGTGCCAGCAGCAACCCCTGGAAAAACGGGAACACTGAAGCTTTCTTT. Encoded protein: CASSNPWKNGNTEAFF.

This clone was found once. The CDR3 reads CASSLAWLAGATYNEQFF. CDR3 in DNA: TGTGCCAGCAGCTTGGCCTGGCTAGCGGGGGCCACCTACAATGAGCAGTTCTTC. V gene TRBV5-5 combines with J gene TRBJ2-1, with TRBD2 identical over 10 bases. J lost 2 bases, V lost 0 bases, and 8 bases had no gene match. In germline, CDR1 is SGHKS, CDR2 YYEKEE (reference sequence). The CDR3 loop spans 18 amino acids.

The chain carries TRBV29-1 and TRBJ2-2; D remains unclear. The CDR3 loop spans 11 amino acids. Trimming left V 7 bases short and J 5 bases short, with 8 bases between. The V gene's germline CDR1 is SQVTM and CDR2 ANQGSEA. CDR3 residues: CSAFLTGELFF. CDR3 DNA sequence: TGCAGCGCATTTCTAACCGGGGAGCTGTTTTTT.

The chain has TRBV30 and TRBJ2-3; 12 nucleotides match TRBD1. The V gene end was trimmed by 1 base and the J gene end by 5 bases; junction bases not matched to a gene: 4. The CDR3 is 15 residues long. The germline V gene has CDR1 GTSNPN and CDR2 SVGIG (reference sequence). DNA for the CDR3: TGTGCCTGGAGTGCCGGGACAGGGGGCGGAGATACGCAGTATTTT. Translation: CAWSAGTGGGDTQYF.

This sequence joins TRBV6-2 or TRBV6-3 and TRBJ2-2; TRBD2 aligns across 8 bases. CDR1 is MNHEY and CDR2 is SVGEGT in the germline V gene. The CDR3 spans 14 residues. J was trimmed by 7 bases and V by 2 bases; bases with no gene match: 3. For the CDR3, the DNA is TGTGCCAGCAGTTACCGCGGGGGGAACGGGGAGCTGTTTTTT. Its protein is CASSYRGGNGELFF.

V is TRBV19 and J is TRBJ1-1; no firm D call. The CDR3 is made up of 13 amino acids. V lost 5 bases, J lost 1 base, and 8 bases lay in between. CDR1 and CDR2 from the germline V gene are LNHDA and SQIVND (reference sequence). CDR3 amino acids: CASSYQRNTEAFF. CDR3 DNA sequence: TGTGCCAGTAGTTATCAGAGGAACACTGAAGCTTTCTTT. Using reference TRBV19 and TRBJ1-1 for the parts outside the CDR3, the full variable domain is DGGITQSPKYLFRKEGQNVTLSCEQNLNHDAMYWYRQDPGQGLRLIYYSQIVNDFQKGDIAEGYSVSREKKESFPLTVTSAQKNPTAFYLCASSYQRNTEAFFGQGTRLTVV.

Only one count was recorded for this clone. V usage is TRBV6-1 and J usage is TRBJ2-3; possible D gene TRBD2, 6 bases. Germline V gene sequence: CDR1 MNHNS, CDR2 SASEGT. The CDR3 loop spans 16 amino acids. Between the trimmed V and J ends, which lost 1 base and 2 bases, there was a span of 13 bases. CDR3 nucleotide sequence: TGTGCCAGCAGTGAAGGTCGAGGGACTCTCACAGATACGCAGTATTTT. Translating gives CASSEGRGTLTDTQYF.

CDR3 DNA: TGTGCCAGCAGTTTTCAGGGGTATGAAAAACTGTTTTTT. Its translation: CASSFQGYEKLFF. The chain links TRBV28 to TRBJ1-4, with a tentative D call TRBD1 (6 bases). CDR3 length: 13 amino acids. CDR1 is MDHEN, CDR2 SYDVKM, per germline. V lost 3 bases and J 6 bases, leaving 8 bases between the germline ends. Variable domain in full (rest from reference TRBV28 and TRBJ1-4): DVKVTQSSRYLVKRTGEKVFLECVQDMDHENMFWYRQDPGLGLRLIYFSYDVKMKEKGDIPEGYSVSREKKERFSLILESASTNQTSMYLCASSFQGYEKLFFGSGTQLSVL.

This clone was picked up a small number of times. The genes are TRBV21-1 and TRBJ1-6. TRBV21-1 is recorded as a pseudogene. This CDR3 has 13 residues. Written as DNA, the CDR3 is TGTGCCAGCAGCAAAGGCTCTAATTCACCCCTCCACTTT. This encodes CASSKGSNSPLHF.